What follows describes a single TCR beta chain. The antigen remains unidentified. Per the germline V gene, CDR1 is MNHEY and CDR2 is SVGAGI. The CDR3 loop spans 14 amino acids. V was cut by 5 bases and J by 7 bases, with 14 bases left in between. With 60 Vbeta and 13 Jbeta primers, the PCR was carried out. Clones were read by immunoSEQ multiplex PCR, and TCRdb kept only the in-frame ones, dropping some. The table records some 140,000 clones, around 73% of them present only once. The data originate from a study of cytomegalovirus exposure and HLA in healthy donors. Study in general: Early released data comprised around 80 million unique TCRs from HLA-typed donors.

Study-wide points: In a later analysis, HLA-associated TCR beta chains were more clonally expanded than equally common others. Later, an analysis found that common viral pathogens appeared to be linked with several of the most significant clusters. Specificity of a few CMV-associated chains for CMV antigens was verified in vitro.

Sequenced sample: PBMCs. The V and J genes are TRBV6-5 and TRBJ2-2; possibly TRBD1 for D (6 bases). The clonotype comes from a woman aged 40 to 55 in good health and CMV-seronegative. In DNA, the CDR3 is TGTGCCAGCAGTACAGACAGGTCCATCGGGGAGCTGTTTTTT. Its protein product is CASSTDRSIGELFF.